The text below deals with one T cell receptor beta chain. The record originates from a study of blood T cell repertoires in COVID-19. Trimming took off 3 bases at V and 5 bases at J, with 10 bases between the two ends. This CDR3 region has 13 residues. CDR1 and CDR2 from the germline V gene are DFQATT and SNEGSKA (reference sequence). Data came from immunoSEQ multiplex PCR; TCRdb stores just in-frame clones and leaves some out. Counted here are hundreds of thousands of clones, under 90% occurring once; the ten biggest clones make up around 10%. Material: peripheral blood. This chain connects TRBV20-1 to TRBJ1-4, with TRBD1 as a possible D gene (6 bases). The clonotype was recovered from a man in his fifties or sixties with COVID-19, enrolled during active disease. The CDR3 region is CSASGTSNEKLFF. DNA for the CDR3: TGCAGTGCTAGTGGGACAAGCAATGAAAAACTGTTTTTT.